Listed below are T cell receptor beta chains from one sample, sequenced in a study of blood T cell repertoires in COVID-19. Some clones are missing from TCRdb's copy, which holds only in-frame ones; the method was immunoSEQ multiplex PCR. The sample yields about 240,000 clones, roughly nine tenths seen once. Source material: peripheral blood. Receptor source: a man in his sixties with acute or convalescent COVID-19. Each CDR3 is given with its conserved first and last residue. A D gene is named only where the DNA matches it firmly. A row's size may be missing; if present it is once, few, many or a size class.

d_gene	j_gene	abundance	v_gene	CDR3aa	CDR3nt
TRBD2	TRBJ2-7	NA	TRBV16	CASSQPRRTSGSYEQYF	TGTGCCAGCAGCCAACCTCGTCGCACTAGCGGCTCCTACGAGCAGTACTTC
TRBD2	TRBJ2-7	NA	TRBV30	CAWRTAGGNLYEQYF	TGTGCCTGGAGGACCGCGGGGGGCAATCTCTACGAGCAGTACTTC
TRBD2	TRBJ2-7	NA	TRBV7-3	CASSYQAGGPDEQYF	TGTGCCAGCAGCTACCAAGCGGGAGGGCCGGACGAGCAGTACTTC
TRBD1	TRBJ2-7	NA	TRBV27	CASRPRGQGFLSSYEQYF	TGTGCCAGCAGGCCTCGGGGACAGGGGTTCCTCTCCTCCTACGAGCAGTACTTC
NA	TRBJ1-6	NA	TRBV29-1	CSVEMAGDNSPLHF	TGCAGCGTTGAGATGGCAGGGGATAATTCACCCCTCCACTTT
TRBD1	TRBJ2-3	once	TRBV5-1	CASSLDRGNTDTQYF	TGCGCCAGCAGCTTGGACAGGGGAAACACAGATACGCAGTATTTT
TRBD1	TRBJ2-7	NA	TRBV9	CASSVGDRDYEQYF	TGTGCCAGCAGCGTAGGGGACAGAGACTACGAGCAGTACTTC
TRBD2	TRBJ2-1	NA	TRBV6-5	CASFSGRNEQFF	TGTGCCAGCTTTAGCGGGAGAAATGAGCAGTTCTTC
TRBD1	TRBJ1-2	NA	TRBV5-3	CARSFDRQGGYGYTF	TGTGCCAGAAGCTTTGACAGACAGGGCGGCTATGGCTACACCTTC
NA	TRBJ2-7	NA	TRBV6-2/TRBV6-3	CASSYTTGNSYEQYF	TGTGCCAGCAGTTACACGACAGGAAACTCCTACGAGCAGTACTTC
TRBD2	TRBJ2-1	NA	TRBV19	CASSIYSGSNYNEQFF	TGTGCCAGTAGTATTTATAGCGGGAGTAACTACAATGAGCAGTTCTTC
TRBD1	TRBJ1-5	NA	TRBV6-2/TRBV6-3	CASSIWTGELQPQHF	TGTGCCAGCAGCATCTGGACAGGGGAGCTTCAGCCCCAGCATTTT
TRBD1	TRBJ2-6	NA	TRBV19	CASSSRGPGANVLTF	TGTGCCAGTAGCTCCAGGGGGCCTGGGGCCAACGTCCTGACTTTC
NA	TRBJ2-2	NA	TRBV10-3	CAISDFYRTGELFF	TGTGCCATCAGTGACTTTTATCGCACCGGGGAGCTGTTTTTT
TRBD1	TRBJ1-2	NA	TRBV30	CAWSPDRGLYGYTF	TGTGCCTGGAGTCCGGACAGGGGGCTCTATGGCTACACCTTC
TRBD2	TRBJ2-1	NA	TRBV30	CAWSEGLADNEQFF	TGTGCCTGGAGTGAAGGACTAGCGGATAATGAGCAGTTCTTC